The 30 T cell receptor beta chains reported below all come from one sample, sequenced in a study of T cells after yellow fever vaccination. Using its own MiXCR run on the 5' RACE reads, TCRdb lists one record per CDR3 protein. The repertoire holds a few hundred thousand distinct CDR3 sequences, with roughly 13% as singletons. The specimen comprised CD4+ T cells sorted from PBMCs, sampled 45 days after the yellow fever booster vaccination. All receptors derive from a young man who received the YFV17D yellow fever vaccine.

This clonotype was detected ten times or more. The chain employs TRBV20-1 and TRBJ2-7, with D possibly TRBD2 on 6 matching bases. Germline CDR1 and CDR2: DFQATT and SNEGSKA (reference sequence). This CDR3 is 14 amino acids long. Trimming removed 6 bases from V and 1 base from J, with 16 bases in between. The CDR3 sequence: CSALSPGLSYEQYF. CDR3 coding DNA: TGCAGTGCCCTAAGTCCGGGACTGTCCTACGAGCAGTACTTC.

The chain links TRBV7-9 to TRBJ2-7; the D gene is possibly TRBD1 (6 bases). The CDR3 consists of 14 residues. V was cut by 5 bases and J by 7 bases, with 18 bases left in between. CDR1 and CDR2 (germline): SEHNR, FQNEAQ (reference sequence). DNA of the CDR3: TGTGCCAGCAGCGTAACCGGGACACTGAGAGAGCAGTACTTC. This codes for CASSVTGTLREQYF.

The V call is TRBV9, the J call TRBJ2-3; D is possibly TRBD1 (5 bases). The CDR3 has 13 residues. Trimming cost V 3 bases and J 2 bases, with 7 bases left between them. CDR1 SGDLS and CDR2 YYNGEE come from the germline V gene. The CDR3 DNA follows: TGTGCCAGCAGCGGACAGTTCACAGATACGCAGTATTTT. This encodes CASSGQFTDTQYF.

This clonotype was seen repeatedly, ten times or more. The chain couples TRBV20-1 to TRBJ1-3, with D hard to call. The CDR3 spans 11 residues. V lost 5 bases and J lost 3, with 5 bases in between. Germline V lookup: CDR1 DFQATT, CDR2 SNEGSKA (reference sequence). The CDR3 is CSADLGNTIYF. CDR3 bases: TGCAGTGCTGACCTTGGAAACACCATATATTTT.

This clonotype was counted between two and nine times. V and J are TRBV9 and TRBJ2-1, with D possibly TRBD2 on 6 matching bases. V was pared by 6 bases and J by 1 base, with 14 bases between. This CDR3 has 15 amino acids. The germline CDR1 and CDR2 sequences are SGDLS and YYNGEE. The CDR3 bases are TGTGCCAGCACGAAGGGTGCGGGATCCTACAATGAGCAGTTCTTC. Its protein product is CASTKGAGSYNEQFF.

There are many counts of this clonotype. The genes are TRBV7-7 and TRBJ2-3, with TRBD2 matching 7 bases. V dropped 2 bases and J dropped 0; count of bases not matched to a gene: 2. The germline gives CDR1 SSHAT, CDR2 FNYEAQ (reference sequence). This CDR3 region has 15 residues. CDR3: CASSLSGGSTDTQYF. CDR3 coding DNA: TGTGCCAGCAGCTTATCGGGAGGAAGCACAGATACGCAGTATTTT.

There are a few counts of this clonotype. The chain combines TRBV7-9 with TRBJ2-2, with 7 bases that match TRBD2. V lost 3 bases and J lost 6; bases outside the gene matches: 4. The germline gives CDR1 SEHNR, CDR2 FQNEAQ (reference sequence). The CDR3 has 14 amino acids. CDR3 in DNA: TGTGCCAGCAGCTTCCTCGCGGGAGCCGGGGAGCTGTTTTTT. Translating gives CASSFLAGAGELFF.

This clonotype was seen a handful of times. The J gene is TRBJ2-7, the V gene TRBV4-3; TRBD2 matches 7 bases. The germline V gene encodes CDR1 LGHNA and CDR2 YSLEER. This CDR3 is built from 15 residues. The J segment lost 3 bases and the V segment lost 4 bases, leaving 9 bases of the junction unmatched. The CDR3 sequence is CASSREFSGYYEQYF. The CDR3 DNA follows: TGCGCCAGCAGCCGAGAGTTTAGCGGGTACTACGAGCAGTACTTC.

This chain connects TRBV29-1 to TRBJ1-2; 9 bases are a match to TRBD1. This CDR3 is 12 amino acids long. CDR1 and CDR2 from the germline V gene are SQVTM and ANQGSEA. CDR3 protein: CRGQGHRYGYTF. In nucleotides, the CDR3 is TGCAGGGGACAGGGCCACCGCTATGGCTACACCTTC. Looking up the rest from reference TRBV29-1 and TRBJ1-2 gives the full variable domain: SAVISQKPSRDICQRGTSLTIQCQVDSQVTMMFWYRQQPGQSLTLIATANQGSEATYESGFVIDKFPISRPNLTFSTLTVSNMSPEDSSIYLCRGQGHRYGYTFGSGTRLTVV.

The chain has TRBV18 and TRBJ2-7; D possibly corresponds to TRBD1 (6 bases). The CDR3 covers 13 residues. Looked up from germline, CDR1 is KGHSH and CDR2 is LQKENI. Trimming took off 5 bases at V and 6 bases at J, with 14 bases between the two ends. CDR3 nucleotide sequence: TGTGCCAGCTCATCATTACAGGGCGCCGAGCAGTACTTC. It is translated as CASSSLQGAEQYF.

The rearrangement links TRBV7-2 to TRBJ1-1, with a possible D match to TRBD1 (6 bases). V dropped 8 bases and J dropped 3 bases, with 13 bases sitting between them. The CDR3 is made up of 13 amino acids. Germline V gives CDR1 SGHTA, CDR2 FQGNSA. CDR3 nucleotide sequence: TGTGCCAGCCAGAGGGGGTTGGACACTGAAGCTTTCTTT. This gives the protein CASQRGLDTEAFF.

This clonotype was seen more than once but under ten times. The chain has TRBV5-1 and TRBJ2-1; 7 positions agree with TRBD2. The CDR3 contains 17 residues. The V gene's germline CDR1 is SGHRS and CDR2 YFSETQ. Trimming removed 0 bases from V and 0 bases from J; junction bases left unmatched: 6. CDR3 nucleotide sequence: TGCGCCAGCAGCTTGGTTTCTAGCGGAGCCTCCTACAATGAGCAGTTCTTC. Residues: CASSLVSSGASYNEQFF.

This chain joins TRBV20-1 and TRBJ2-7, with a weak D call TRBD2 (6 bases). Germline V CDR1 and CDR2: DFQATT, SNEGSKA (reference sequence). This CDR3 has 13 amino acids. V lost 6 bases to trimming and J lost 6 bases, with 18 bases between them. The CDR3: CSARGDWLGEQYF. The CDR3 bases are TGCAGTGCCCGCGGGGATTGGTTGGGCGAGCAGTACTTC.

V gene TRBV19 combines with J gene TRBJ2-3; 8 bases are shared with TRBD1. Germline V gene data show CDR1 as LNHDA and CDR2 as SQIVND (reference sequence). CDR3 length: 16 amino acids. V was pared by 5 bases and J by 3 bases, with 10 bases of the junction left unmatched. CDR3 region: CASSLNRGARTDTQYF. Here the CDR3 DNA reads TGTGCCAGTAGTTTAAACAGGGGGGCTAGGACAGATACGCAGTATTTT.

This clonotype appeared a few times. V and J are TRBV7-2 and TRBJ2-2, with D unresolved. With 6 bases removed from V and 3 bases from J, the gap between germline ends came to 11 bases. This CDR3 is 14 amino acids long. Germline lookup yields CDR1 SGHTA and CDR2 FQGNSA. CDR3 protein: CASRSYSDTGELFF. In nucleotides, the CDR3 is TGTGCCAGCAGATCCTATTCCGACACCGGGGAGCTGTTTTTT. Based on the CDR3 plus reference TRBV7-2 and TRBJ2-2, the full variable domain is GAGVSQSPSNKVTEKGKDVELRCDPISGHTALYWYRQSLGQGLEFLIYFQGNSAPDKSGLPSDRFSAERTGGSVSTLTIQRTQQEDSAVYLCASRSYSDTGELFFGEGSRLTVL.

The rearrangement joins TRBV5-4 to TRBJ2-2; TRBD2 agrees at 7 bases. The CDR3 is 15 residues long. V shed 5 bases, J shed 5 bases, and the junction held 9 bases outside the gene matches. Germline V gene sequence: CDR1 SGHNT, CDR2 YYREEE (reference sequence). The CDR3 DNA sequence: TGTGCCAGCAGGGGGAGGGCGGAGACTACCGGGGAGCTGTTTTTT. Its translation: CASRGRAETTGELFF.

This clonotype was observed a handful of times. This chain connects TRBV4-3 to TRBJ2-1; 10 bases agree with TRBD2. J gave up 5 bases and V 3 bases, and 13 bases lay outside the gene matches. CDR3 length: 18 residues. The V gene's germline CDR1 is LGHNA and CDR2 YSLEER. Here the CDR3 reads CASSQGPIAGGSNNEQFF. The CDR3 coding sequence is TGCGCCAGCAGCCAGGGGCCTATAGCGGGAGGTTCGAACAATGAGCAGTTCTTC.

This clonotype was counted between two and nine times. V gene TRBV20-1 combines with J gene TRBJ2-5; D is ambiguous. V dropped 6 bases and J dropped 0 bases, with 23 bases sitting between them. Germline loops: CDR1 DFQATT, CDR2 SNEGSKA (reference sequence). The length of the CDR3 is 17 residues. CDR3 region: CSATHVASQWNQETQYF. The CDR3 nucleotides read TGCAGTGCCACACACGTCGCCTCACAGTGGAACCAAGAGACCCAGTACTTC.

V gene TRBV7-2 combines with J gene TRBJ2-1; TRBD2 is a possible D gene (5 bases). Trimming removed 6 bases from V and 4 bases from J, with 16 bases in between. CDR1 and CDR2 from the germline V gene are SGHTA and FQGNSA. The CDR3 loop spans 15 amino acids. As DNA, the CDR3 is TGTGCCAGCAGTTCAGGCTCGACGGGGTACAATGAGCAGTTCTTC. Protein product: CASSSGSTGYNEQFF.

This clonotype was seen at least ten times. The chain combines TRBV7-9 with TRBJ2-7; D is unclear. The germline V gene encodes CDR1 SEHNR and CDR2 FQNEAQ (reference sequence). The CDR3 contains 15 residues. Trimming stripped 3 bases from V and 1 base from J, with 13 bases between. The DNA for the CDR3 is TGTGCCAGCAGCTTCCGATCGGGCCTATCCTACGAGCAGTACTTC. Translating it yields CASSFRSGLSYEQYF.

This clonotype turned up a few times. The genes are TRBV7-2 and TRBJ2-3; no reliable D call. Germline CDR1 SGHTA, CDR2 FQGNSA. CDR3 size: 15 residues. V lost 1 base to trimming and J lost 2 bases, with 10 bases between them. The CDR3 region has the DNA TGTGCCAGCAGCTTAGGTCTGTTGACCACAGATACGCAGTATTTT. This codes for CASSLGLLTTDTQYF.

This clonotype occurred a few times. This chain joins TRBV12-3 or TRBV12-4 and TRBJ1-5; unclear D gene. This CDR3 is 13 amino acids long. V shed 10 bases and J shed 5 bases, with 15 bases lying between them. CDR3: CATRGPGYQPQHF. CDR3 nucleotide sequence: TGTGCCACCCGGGGTCCTGGGTATCAGCCCCAGCATTTT.

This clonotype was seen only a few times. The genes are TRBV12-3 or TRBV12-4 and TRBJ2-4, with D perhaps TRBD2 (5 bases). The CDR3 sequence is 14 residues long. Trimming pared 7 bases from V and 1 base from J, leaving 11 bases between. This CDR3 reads CASKEARAKNIQYF. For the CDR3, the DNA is TGTGCCAGCAAGGAGGCTCGGGCCAAAAACATTCAGTACTTC.

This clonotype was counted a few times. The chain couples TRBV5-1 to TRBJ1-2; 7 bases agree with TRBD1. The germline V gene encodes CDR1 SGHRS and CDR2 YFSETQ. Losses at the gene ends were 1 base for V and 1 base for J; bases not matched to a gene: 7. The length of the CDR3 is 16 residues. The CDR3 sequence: CASSLTRGRFNYGYTF. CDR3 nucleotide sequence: TGCGCCAGCAGCTTGACGAGGGGGCGGTTTAACTATGGCTACACCTTC.

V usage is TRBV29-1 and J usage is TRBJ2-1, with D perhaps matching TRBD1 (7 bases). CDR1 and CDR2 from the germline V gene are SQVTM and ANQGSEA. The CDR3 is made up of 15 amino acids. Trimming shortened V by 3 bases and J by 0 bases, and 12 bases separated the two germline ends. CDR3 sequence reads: CSVEAGGSSYNEQFF. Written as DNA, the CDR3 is TGCAGCGTTGAGGCAGGGGGGAGCTCCTACAATGAGCAGTTCTTC.

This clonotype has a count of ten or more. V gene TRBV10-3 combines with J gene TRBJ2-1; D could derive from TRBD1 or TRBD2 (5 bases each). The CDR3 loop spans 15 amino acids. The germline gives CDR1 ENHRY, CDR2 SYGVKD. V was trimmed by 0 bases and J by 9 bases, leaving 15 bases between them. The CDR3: CAISESGPLGTEQFF. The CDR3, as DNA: TGTGCCATCAGTGAGTCGGGACCCCTCGGAACTGAGCAGTTCTTC.

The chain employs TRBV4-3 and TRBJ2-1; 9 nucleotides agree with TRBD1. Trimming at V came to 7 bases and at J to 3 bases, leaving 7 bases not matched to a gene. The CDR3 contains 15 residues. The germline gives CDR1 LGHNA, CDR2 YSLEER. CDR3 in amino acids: CASNPGTGNYNEQFF. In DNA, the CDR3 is TGCGCCAGCAACCCCGGGACAGGGAACTACAATGAGCAGTTCTTC.

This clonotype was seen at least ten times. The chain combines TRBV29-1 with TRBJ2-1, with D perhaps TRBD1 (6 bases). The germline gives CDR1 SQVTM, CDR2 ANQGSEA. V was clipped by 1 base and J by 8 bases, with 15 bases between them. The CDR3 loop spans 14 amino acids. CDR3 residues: CSVEAGHRMDEQFF. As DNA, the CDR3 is TGCAGCGTTGAAGCGGGACACCGCATGGATGAGCAGTTCTTC.

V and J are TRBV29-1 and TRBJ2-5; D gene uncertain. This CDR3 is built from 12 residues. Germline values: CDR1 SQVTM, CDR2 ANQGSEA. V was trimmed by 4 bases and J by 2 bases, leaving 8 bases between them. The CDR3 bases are TGCAGCGTTGTCCGGCAGCAAGAGACCCAGTACTTC. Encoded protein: CSVVRQQETQYF.

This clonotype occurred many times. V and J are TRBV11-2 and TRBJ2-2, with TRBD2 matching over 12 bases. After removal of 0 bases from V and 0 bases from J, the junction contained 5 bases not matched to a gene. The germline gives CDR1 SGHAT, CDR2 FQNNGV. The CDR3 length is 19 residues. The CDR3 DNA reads TGTGCCAGCAGCTTAGAAGGACTAGCGGGGTTTACGAACACCGGGGAGCTGTTTTTT. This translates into CASSLEGLAGFTNTGELFF.